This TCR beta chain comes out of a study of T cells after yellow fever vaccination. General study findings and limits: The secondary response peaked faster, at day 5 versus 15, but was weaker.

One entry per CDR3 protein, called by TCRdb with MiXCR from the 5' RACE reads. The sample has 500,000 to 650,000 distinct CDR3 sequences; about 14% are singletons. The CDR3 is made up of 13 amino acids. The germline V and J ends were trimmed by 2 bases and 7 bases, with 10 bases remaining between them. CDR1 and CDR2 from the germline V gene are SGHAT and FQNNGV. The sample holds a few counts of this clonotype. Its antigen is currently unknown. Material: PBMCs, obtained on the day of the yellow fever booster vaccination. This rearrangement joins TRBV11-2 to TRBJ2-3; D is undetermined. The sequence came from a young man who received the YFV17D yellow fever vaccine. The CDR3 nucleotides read TGTGCCAGCAGCTTAACCCAGGCATATACGCAGTATTTT. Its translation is CASSLTQAYTQYF. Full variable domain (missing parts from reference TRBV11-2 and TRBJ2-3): EAGVAQSPRYKIIEKRQSVAFWCNPISGHATLYWYQQILGQGPKLLIQFQNNGVVDDSQLPKDRFSAERLKGVDSTLKIQPAKLEDSAVYLCASSLTQAYTQYFGPGTRLTVL.